Presented here are 25 T cell receptor beta chains from one specimen sequenced in a study of T cell repertoires in cytomegalovirus infection. TCRdb fed the reads into MiXCR, producing one record per CDR3 protein. Of around 530,000 distinct CDR3 sequences in the sample, around 27% were seen once. The source material was PBMCs. The receptors stem from a human donor in good health (CMV status not recorded). Some clones in this sample may be carry-over from other donors' samples.

This clonotype was counted only a few times. The chain is built from TRBV12-3 or TRBV12-4 and TRBJ2-1; TRBD1 aligns across 12 bases. The CDR3 runs 17 residues. With V trimmed by 1 base and J by 7 bases, 8 bases remained unmatched. CDR3 residues: CASSLEGTGGAVNEQFF. For the CDR3, the DNA is TGTGCCAGCAGTTTAGAGGGGACAGGGGGCGCGGTGAATGAGCAGTTCTTC.

A few counts support this clonotype. Possible read error: a much larger clone is one base away. The chain has TRBV7-3 and TRBJ2-2, with 11 bases fitting TRBD1. The J segment lost 6 bases and the V segment lost 1 base, leaving 1 base of the junction unmatched. Germline V CDR1 and CDR2: SGHTA, FQGTGA. The CDR3 runs 15 residues. The CDR3 DNA reads TGTGCCAGCAGCTTAAAGGGACAGGGGGCCGGGGAGCTGTTTTTT. Amino acids: CASSLKGQGAGELFF.

The chain carries TRBV4-1 and TRBJ2-1; D remains unclear. The ends were cut back, 0 bases at V and 7 bases at J, with 13 bases in the middle. This CDR3 spans 15 amino acids. CDR1 and CDR2 (germline): MGHRA, YSYEKL. The CDR3 nucleotides are TGCGCCAGCAGCCAAGATTTGATCTTTCGGAATGAGCAGTTCTTC. Translated, it gives CASSQDLIFRNEQFF.

The V call is TRBV25-1, the J call TRBJ2-1; either TRBD1 or TRBD2 may supply D (5 bases each). This CDR3 has 16 residues. V shed 2 bases and J shed 8 bases, with 19 bases lying between them. CDR1 is MGHDK and CDR2 is SYGVNS in the germline V gene. The CDR3 sequence: CASSEVGQGIGDEQFF. The CDR3 nucleotides are TGTGCCAGCAGTGAAGTTGGGCAGGGTATCGGGGATGAGCAGTTCTTC.

J is TRBJ2-7 and V is TRBV4-1; no clear D. Trimming cost V 0 bases and J 2 bases, with 8 bases left between them. The CDR3 has 14 residues. In germline, CDR1 is MGHRA, CDR2 YSYEKL. The CDR3 protein is CASSQESLAYEQYF. The CDR3 nucleotides are TGCGCCAGCAGCCAAGAGAGCTTAGCCTACGAGCAGTACTTC.

The chain uses TRBV7-9 and TRBJ1-2; possibly TRBD1 for D (5 bases). The V end was cut by 1 base, the J end by 8 bases, with 11 bases between. The germline V gene has CDR1 SEHNR and CDR2 FQNEAQ (reference sequence). This CDR3 is built from 13 residues. CDR3 loop: CASSLDAGDGYTF. CDR3 nucleotides: TGTGCCAGCAGCTTAGACGCGGGGGACGGCTACACCTTC.

The sample holds a few counts of this clonotype. This rearrangement joins TRBV6-1 to TRBJ2-1; D may correspond to TRBD1 or TRBD2 (5 bases each). Looked up from germline, CDR1 is MNHNS and CDR2 is SASEGT. Deletions cut 7 bases from V and 7 bases from J, with 8 bases between. CDR3 length: 11 residues. CDR3 residues: CASTEGNEQFF. The DNA for the CDR3 is TGTGCCAGCACTGAGGGGAATGAGCAGTTCTTC.

This rearrangement joins TRBV9 to TRBJ2-5; D perhaps matches TRBD2 (6 bases). V was clipped by 5 bases and J by 4 bases, with 12 bases between them. This CDR3 comprises 13 residues. The germline V gene encodes CDR1 SGDLS and CDR2 YYNGEE. Here the CDR3 DNA reads TGTGCCAGCAGTAGAACGGGAGCAGAGACCCAGTACTTC. The encoded protein is CASSRTGAETQYF.

This clonotype showed up many times. J is TRBJ1-4 and V is TRBV7-9; D might be TRBD1 (5 bases). The CDR3 loop spans 19 amino acids. V was cut by 2 bases and J by 5 bases, with 24 bases left in between. CDR1 and CDR2 (germline): SEHNR, FQNEAQ (reference sequence). CDR3 in amino acids: CASSLLGARAAARNEKLFF. CDR3 DNA sequence: TGTGCCAGCAGCTTACTAGGGGCAAGGGCAGCAGCGCGGAATGAAAAACTGTTTTTT. Complete variable domain (other parts from reference TRBV7-9 and TRBJ1-4): DTGVSQNPRHKITKRGQNVTFRCDPISEHNRLYWYRQTLGQGPEFLTYFQNEAQLEKSRLLSDRFSAERPKGSFSTLEIQRTEQGDSAMYLCASSLLGARAAARNEKLFFGSGTQLSVL.

This chain uses TRBV6-2 or TRBV6-3 with TRBJ2-3; D is unclear. CDR1 and CDR2 (germline): MNHEY, SVGEGT. The germline V and J ends were trimmed by 4 bases and 4 bases, with 12 bases remaining between them. The CDR3 runs to 14 residues. The CDR3 here is CASSFLRTPDTQYF. CDR3 nucleotide sequence: TGTGCCAGCAGTTTCCTTCGGACCCCAGATACGCAGTATTTT.

This clonotype was detected many times. V is TRBV20-1 and J is TRBJ1-1; D unresolved. Germline CDR1 is DFQATT and CDR2 is SNEGSKA (reference sequence). V lost 5 bases and J lost 4, with 20 bases in between. There are 15 residues in the CDR3. CDR3 sequence (DNA): TGCAGTGCTCTACCCCCTGGAGAGGGATCCACTGAAGCTTTCTTT. Translation gives CSALPPGEGSTEAFF.

This clonotype was observed many times. The genes are TRBV7-2 and TRBJ1-2; D is unclear. The CDR3 is 17 amino acids. V lost 5 bases to trimming and J lost 5 bases, with 24 bases between them. Germline CDR1 SGHTA, CDR2 FQGNSA. This CDR3 is CASSTNAFALPSYGYTF. In DNA, the CDR3 is TGTGCCAGCAGCACTAACGCATTTGCACTCCCCTCTTATGGCTACACCTTC.

This clonotype was found many times. Here the CDR3 DNA reads TGTGCCAGCAGCAAGGGGGGGGCGGGAGGAGGCGGTGAGCAGTTCTTC. Its translation: CASSKGGAGGGGEQFF. The chain couples TRBV7-3 to TRBJ2-1; 8 positions match TRBD2. Germline CDR1 and CDR2: SGHTA and FQGTGA. CDR3 length: 16 residues. J was trimmed by 9 bases and V by 5 bases; bases with no gene match: 15.

The chain is built from TRBV20-1 and TRBJ2-1, with 13 bases lining up with TRBD2. CDR1 and CDR2 from the germline V gene are DFQATT and SNEGSKA (reference sequence). The CDR3 contains 21 residues. Germline trimming cut 1 base from V and 5 bases from J; bases unmatched to any gene: 20. CDR3 protein: CSARGLKTSGRPYFRDNEQFF. Here the CDR3 DNA reads TGCAGTGCTAGAGGCTTAAAGACTAGCGGGAGGCCTTACTTCCGAGACAATGAGCAGTTCTTC.

This rearrangement joins TRBV20-1 to TRBJ2-1; the D gene is possibly TRBD2 (5 bases). CDR3 length: 14 residues. Trimming cost V 8 bases and J 9 bases, with 23 bases left between them. Germline V gene sequence: CDR1 DFQATT, CDR2 SNEGSKA (reference sequence). CDR3 region: CSPLPSGVGGEQFF. CDR3 DNA sequence: TGCAGTCCCCTACCAAGCGGAGTCGGCGGTGAGCAGTTCTTC.

The rearrangement joins TRBV5-1 to TRBJ2-6; a possible D gene is TRBD2 (6 bases). Germline-derived CDR1 and CDR2 are SGHRS and YFSETQ. V gave up 4 bases and J gave up 4 bases, with 12 bases separating them. The CDR3 contains 15 residues. In nucleotides, the CDR3 is TGCGCCAGCAGCGTACGACTAGGCGGGGCCAACGTCCTGACTTTC. Its translation is CASSVRLGGANVLTF.

The CDR3 region is CASSRTARGPGNTIYF. The CDR3 DNA sequence: TGTGCCAGCAGCCGGACGGCCAGGGGCCCTGGAAACACCATATATTTT. The V gene is TRBV7-8, the J gene TRBJ1-3; possible D gene TRBD1, 6 bases. Trimming stripped 5 bases from V and 2 bases from J, with 16 bases between. The CDR3 consists of 16 residues. Per germline, CDR1 SGHVS and CDR2 FQNEAQ.

This clonotype was recorded a few times. This rearrangement joins TRBV7-2 to TRBJ2-7; 9 bases agree with TRBD2. This CDR3 contains 14 residues. The trim removed 4 bases at V and 3 bases at J, leaving 4 bases unmatched. From germline, CDR1 is SGHTA and CDR2 FQGNSA. The CDR3 bases are TGTGCCAGCAGCTCGGGACTAGCTATCTACGAGCAGTACTTC. This gives the protein CASSSGLAIYEQYF.

The V gene is TRBV11-2, the J gene TRBJ1-2; TRBD1 might be the D (5 bases). CDR1 and CDR2 from the germline V gene are SGHAT and FQNNGV. This CDR3 region has 13 residues. V was shortened by 5 bases and J by 3 bases, with 10 bases between the two germline ends. The CDR3 DNA follows: TGTGCCAGCAGCAGGGGAGGGGACTATGGCTACACCTTC. This codes for CASSRGGDYGYTF.

The V and J genes are TRBV10-1 and TRBJ2-1, with 10 bases that match TRBD2. The CDR3 totals 16 residues. With 4 bases clipped from V and 6 bases from J, the junction kept 9 bases outside the gene matches. The germline V gene encodes CDR1 WNHNN and CDR2 SYGVQD (reference sequence). In nucleotides, the CDR3 is TGCGCCAGCAGTGGACCCCAGCGGGAGGGCCGCAATGAGCAGTTCTTC. Translation gives CASSGPQREGRNEQFF.

In its sample, this clonotype was seen a few times. The chain links TRBV30 to TRBJ1-4; no clear D gene. Germline CDR1 reads GTSNPN; CDR2 reads SVGIG (reference sequence). CDR3 length: 11 residues. V was cut by 3 bases and J by 7 bases, with 6 bases left in between. The CDR3 region is CAWRGAEKLFF. The CDR3 coding sequence is TGTGCCTGGAGGGGAGCTGAAAAACTGTTTTTT.

This clonotype has more than one count but fewer than ten. V and J are TRBV7-9 and TRBJ2-1, with 9 nucleotides matching TRBD2. CDR3 length equals 16 residues. The germline V gene has CDR1 SEHNR and CDR2 FQNEAQ (reference sequence). Unmatched junction bases numbered 11, after V lost 5 bases and J lost 6 bases. CDR3 nucleotides: TGTGCCAGCAGCCGTCGGTCTAGCGGGATACCCAATGAGCAGTTCTTC. Protein: CASSRRSSGIPNEQFF.

In its sample, this clonotype was seen many times. The chain employs TRBV4-1 and TRBJ1-5, with D unclear. The CDR3 consists of 15 residues. V was clipped by 1 base and J by 0 bases, with 7 bases between them. From germline, CDR1 is MGHRA and CDR2 YSYEKL. The CDR3 region is CASSQGPNSNQPQHF. The CDR3 DNA sequence: TGCGCCAGCAGCCAAGGCCCGAATAGCAATCAGCCCCAGCATTTT.

Ten or more counts support this clonotype. This sequence joins TRBV7-2 and TRBJ1-1; a possible D gene is TRBD1 (5 bases). CDR1 is SGHTA, CDR2 FQGNSA, per germline. The CDR3 is made up of 14 amino acids. V was clipped by 5 bases and J by 1 base, with 11 bases between them. The CDR3 here is CASSPRATNTEAFF. In DNA form, the CDR3 reads TGTGCCAGCAGCCCCAGGGCGACGAACACTGAAGCTTTCTTT.

This clonotype was counted a few times. J is TRBJ2-7 and V is TRBV7-2; D is perhaps TRBD1 or TRBD2 (7 bases each). CDR1 and CDR2 from the germline V gene are SGHTA and FQGNSA. This CDR3 is built from 14 residues. Trimming removed 5 bases at V and 2 bases at J, with 13 bases between. The CDR3 sequence is CASSQRDRTYEQYV. The CDR3 region has the DNA TGTGCCAGCAGCCAGCGGGACAGAACCTACGAGCAGTACGTC.